The 17 T cell receptor beta chains reported below all come from one sample, sequenced in a study of blood T cell repertoires in COVID-19. This table comes from immunoSEQ multiplex PCR, and its TCRdb copy is limited to in-frame clones, with some not included. The sample consists of 25,000 to 35,000 clones, about 84% of them appearing once. The sequenced sample consisted of peripheral blood. These TCRs come from a woman of 80 years or more with acute or convalescent COVID-19.

The chain links TRBV18 to TRBJ1-5; D call uncertain. Germline V lookup: CDR1 KGHSH, CDR2 LQKENI. The CDR3 is 13 residues long. V lost 4 bases, J lost 6 bases, and 10 bases lay in between. CDR3 amino acids: CASSQQEGQPQHF. CDR3 coding DNA: TGTGCCAGCTCACAGCAGGAGGGTCAGCCCCAGCATTTT.

This CDR3 is CASRTGSGYNEQFF. The CDR3, as DNA: TGTGCCAGCCGAACAGGGAGCGGCTACAATGAGCAGTTCTTC. J is TRBJ2-1 and V is TRBV7-9, with D possibly being TRBD1 (6 bases). The CDR3 runs 14 residues. CDR1 is SEHNR, CDR2 FQNEAQ, per germline (reference sequence). The V and J ends lost 8 bases and 3 bases respectively, with 14 bases between them.

CDR3 coding DNA: TGTGCCAGCAGCCTTAGCCAGGGGTCTAGCACAGATACGCAGTATTTT. Translation: CASSLSQGSSTDTQYF. The chain joins TRBV9 to TRBJ2-3; maybe TRBD1 (6 bases). The CDR3 spans 16 residues. Germline assignment: CDR1 SGDLS and CDR2 YYNGEE. The V gene lost 4 bases and the J gene lost 0 bases, with 15 bases spanning the gap.

With regard to this clone: An end of the junction differs from the germline gene, which may be a read error. The chain links TRBV2 to TRBJ2-5; tentatively, D is TRBD2 (5 bases). This CDR3 is built from 14 residues. CDR1 and CDR2 (germline): SNHLY, FYNNEI. The CDR3 DNA reads TGTGCCAGCAGTGAATCGCAGATGATAGGTAGAGGGAACTTC. Its translation: CASSESQMIGRGNF.

V and J are TRBV7-8 and TRBJ1-1; possible D gene TRBD1, 5 bases. Trimming stripped 2 bases from V and 1 base from J, with 8 bases between. CDR3 length equals 14 residues. Germline loops: CDR1 SGHVS, CDR2 FQNEAQ. The CDR3 loop reads CASSLTDRNTEAFF. Written as DNA, the CDR3 is TGTGCCAGCAGCTTAACCGACAGGAACACTGAAGCTTTCTTT.

The rearrangement links TRBV7-2 to TRBJ2-3; TRBD2 might be the D (6 bases). V lost 5 bases and J 5 bases, leaving 20 bases between the germline ends. Germline CDR1 and CDR2: SGHTA and FQGNSA. The CDR3 length is 16 residues. CDR3 coding DNA: TGTGCCAGCAGCCCACCCGGGGTAGCGGCGGTAGATACGCAGTATTTT. Translated: CASSPPGVAAVDTQYF.

The chain has TRBV9 and TRBJ2-5; 11 bases map to TRBD2. This CDR3 comprises 15 residues. Looked up from germline, CDR1 is SGDLS and CDR2 is YYNGEE. The V gene end was trimmed by 0 bases and the J gene end by 5 bases; junction bases not matched to a gene: 3. CDR3 in amino acids: CASSVDSGRGETQYF. The CDR3 DNA is TGTGCCAGCAGCGTAGATAGCGGGAGGGGGGAGACCCAGTACTTC.

The rearrangement joins TRBV5-1 to TRBJ2-3, with D perhaps TRBD2 (6 bases). Germline V CDR1 and CDR2: SGHRS, YFSETQ. This CDR3 contains 17 residues. Trimming pared 0 bases from V and 1 base from J, leaving 15 bases between. Here the CDR3 reads CASSLGLVGVGTDTQYF. In DNA, the CDR3 is TGCGCCAGCAGCTTGGGACTAGTCGGGGTCGGCACAGATACGCAGTATTTT. Full variable domain (outside the CDR3, taken from reference TRBV5-1 and TRBJ2-3): KAGVTQTPRYLIKTRGQQVTLSCSPISGHRSVSWYQQTPGQGLQFLFEYFSETQRNKGNFPGRFSGRQFSNSRSEMNVSTLELGDSALYLCASSLGLVGVGTDTQYFGPGTRLTVL.

The chain couples TRBV5-1 to TRBJ1-4; 8 positions agree with TRBD1. CDR1 and CDR2 (germline): SGHRS, YFSETQ. V lost 3 bases to trimming and J lost 5 bases; unmatched junction nucleotides: 3. The CDR3 sequence is 14 residues long. Here the CDR3 reads CASSSGTGNEKLFF. The CDR3 coding sequence is TGCGCCAGCAGCTCCGGGACAGGAAATGAAAAACTGTTTTTT.

V is TRBV18 and J is TRBJ1-1; 9 positions agree with TRBD1. CDR1 is KGHSH, CDR2 LQKENI, per germline. J was trimmed by 2 bases and V by 3 bases; bases with no gene match: 4. This CDR3 comprises 15 residues. The CDR3 nucleotides are TGTGCCAGCTCACCGGAGACAGGGGGAAACACTGAAGCTTTCTTT. Protein product: CASSPETGGNTEAFF.

This chain joins TRBV5-1 and TRBJ2-3; TRBD2 agrees at 8 bases. The V gene end was trimmed by 0 bases and the J gene end by 5 bases; junction bases not matched to a gene: 8. In germline, CDR1 is SGHRS, CDR2 YFSETQ. CDR3 length: 16 amino acids. The DNA of the CDR3 is TGCGCCAGCAGCTTGGCGTCTAGCGGGTCGAAAGATACGCAGTATTTT. Amino acid sequence: CASSLASSGSKDTQYF.

The chain combines TRBV11-3 with TRBJ2-5; D not certain. The CDR3 consists of 13 residues. Trimming cost V 0 bases and J 5 bases, with 7 bases left between them. CDR1 is SGHNT and CDR2 is YENEEA in the germline V gene. Here the CDR3 reads CASSLETGETQYF. The CDR3 nucleotides are TGTGCCAGCAGCTTAGAGACCGGGGAGACCCAGTACTTC. The variable domain in full, completed from reference TRBV11-3 and TRBJ2-5, reads EAGVVQSPRYKIIEKKQPVAFWCNPISGHNTLYWYLQNLGQGPELLIRYENEEAVDDSQLPKDRFSAERLKGVDSTLKIQPAELGDSAVYLCASSLETGETQYFGPGTRLLVL.

This chain links TRBV2 with TRBJ1-2, with D unclear. This CDR3 has 12 residues. Per the germline V gene, CDR1 is SNHLY and CDR2 is FYNNEI. The ends were cut back, 4 bases at V and 0 bases at J, with 3 bases in the middle. For the CDR3, the DNA is TGTGCCAGCAGTGCCTCTAACTATGGCTACACCTTC. This translates into CASSASNYGYTF.

This clone showed up just a few times. The V call is TRBV13, the J call TRBJ2-7, with TRBD2 matching over 10 bases. CDR3 length: 14 residues. Losses at the gene ends were 5 bases for V and 6 bases for J; bases not matched to a gene: 7. Germline loops: CDR1 PRHDT, CDR2 FYEKMQ (reference sequence). The CDR3 protein is CASSTSGRASEQYF. Written as DNA, the CDR3 is TGTGCCAGCAGCACAAGCGGGAGGGCGAGCGAGCAGTACTTC.

The chain couples TRBV6-2 or TRBV6-3 to TRBJ2-5; TRBD2 aligns across 13 bases. The CDR3 is 17 residues long. Germline values: CDR1 MNHEY, CDR2 SVGEGT. Losses at the gene ends were 2 bases for V and 5 bases for J; bases not matched to a gene: 8. In DNA, the CDR3 is TGTGCCAGCAGTTACGGGGGAATACTAGCGGGAGGGGAGACCCAGTACTTC. Amino acids: CASSYGGILAGGETQYF.

V and J are TRBV11-3 and TRBJ2-2; D is unresolved. The CDR3 has 13 residues. Trimming pared 0 bases from V and 5 bases from J, leaving 4 bases between. CDR1 is SGHNT and CDR2 is YENEEA in the germline V gene. CDR3 sequence (DNA): TGTGCCAGCAGCTTAGACGGTACCGGGGAGCTGTTTTTT. It yields the protein CASSLDGTGELFF.

The chain joins TRBV7-2 to TRBJ1-1; D may be TRBD1 (5 bases). The CDR3 runs 15 residues. Trimming took off 3 bases at V and 0 bases at J, with 11 bases between the two ends. The V gene's germline CDR1 is SGHTA and CDR2 FQGNSA. CDR3 region: CASSFFSRVNTEAFF. The CDR3 nucleotides are TGTGCCAGCAGCTTTTTTTCCAGGGTGAACACTGAAGCTTTCTTT. Supplemented by reference TRBV7-2 and TRBJ1-1, the full variable domain reads GAGVSQSPSNKVTEKGKDVELRCDPISGHTALYWYRQSLGQGLEFLIYFQGNSAPDKSGLPSDRFSAERTGGSVSTLTIQRTQQEDSAVYLCASSFFSRVNTEAFFGQGTRLTVV.